The source of this T cell receptor (beta chain) is a study of sequential checkpoint blockade in melanoma. Turning to the study itself: Randomization was 1:1 between first-line nivolumab→ipilimumab and ipilimumab→nivolumab. Both treatment sequences were followed by maintenance nivolumab.

The treatment is: randomized to nivolumab then ipilimumab (arm A) or the reverse (arm B). DNA-damaging chemotherapy had not been given to any patient beforehand. Repertoires were generated with immunoSEQ multiplex PCR, while TCRdb's copy carries only in-frame clones and drops some. The sample has more than 15,000 clones, roughly 71% seen once. This clone was picked up a small number of times. Sequenced here: CD8+ T cells sorted from blood (inferred from file names), sampled from a patient given nivolumab and ipilimumab in sequence. This receptor was taken from a human donor with melanoma.

DNA of the CDR3: TGTGCCAGCAGGCCGGGGGGGTACGAGCAGTACTTC. This gives the protein CASRPGGYEQYF. This rearrangement joins TRBV6-5 to TRBJ2-7, with 8 positions matching TRBD2. The CDR3 has 12 residues. Germline-derived CDR1 and CDR2 are MNHEY and SVGAGI. V lost 6 bases to trimming and J lost 4 bases; unmatched junction nucleotides: 2.